One and the same sample provided the 19 T cell receptor beta chains below, sequenced in a study of B cell selection in AIRE deficiency. Conventional CD4 T cells were sorted as CD4+CD127+ cells. TCRdb's copy holds only in-frame clones and misses some; the assay was immunoSEQ multiplex PCR. The sample has 20,000 to 30,000 clones, approximately 96% seen once; the top ten hold 0.15% to 0.2%. The sample taken for sequencing was CD4+CD127+ conventional T cells sorted from PBMCs. The receptors originated from a human donor in good health.

The J gene is TRBJ1-1, the V gene TRBV5-1, with D possibly being TRBD1 (6 bases). Germline assignment: CDR1 SGHRS and CDR2 YFSETQ. V lost 0 bases and J 6 bases, leaving 12 bases between the germline ends. The CDR3 is 14 residues long. The CDR3 is CASSLVAGAPEAFF. Here the CDR3 DNA reads TGCGCCAGCAGCTTGGTGGCAGGGGCCCCTGAAGCTTTCTTT.

The rearrangement links TRBV2 to TRBJ1-3, with no clear D. This CDR3 has 17 residues. The germline CDR1 and CDR2 sequences are SNHLY and FYNNEI. Trimming pared 5 bases from V and 2 bases from J, leaving 19 bases between. CDR3 coding DNA: TGTGCCAGCAGTCTCTCCCGGACGATAACTACTGGAAACACCATATATTTT. Protein product: CASSLSRTITTGNTIYF. Supplemented by reference TRBV2 and TRBJ1-3, the full variable domain reads EPEVTQTPSHQVTQMGQEVILRCVPISNHLYFYWYRQILGQKVEFLVSFYNNEISEKSEIFDDQFSVERPDGSNFTLKIRSTKLEDSAMYFCASSLSRTITTGNTIYFGEGSWLTVV.

The chain employs TRBV5-1 and TRBJ2-5; D is possibly TRBD2 (6 bases). This CDR3 contains 16 residues. The V and J ends lost 2 bases and 5 bases respectively, with 19 bases between them. The germline V gene has CDR1 SGHRS and CDR2 YFSETQ. This chain's CDR3 is CASSLETRLFEETQYF. Written as DNA, the CDR3 is TGCGCCAGCAGCTTAGAGACTAGGCTTTTTGAGGAGACCCAGTACTTC.

The rearrangement uses TRBV5-1 and TRBJ2-1; 8 positions agree with TRBD2. The CDR3 is 15 residues long. From germline, CDR1 is SGHRS and CDR2 YFSETQ. Trimming removed 2 bases from V and 3 bases from J; junction bases left unmatched: 4. The chain's CDR3 is CASSLVAGNYNEQFF. The CDR3 region has the DNA TGCGCCAGCAGCTTAGTAGCGGGAAACTACAATGAGCAGTTCTTC.

The rearrangement links TRBV19 to TRBJ1-4; D not resolved. The germline CDR1 and CDR2 sequences are LNHDA and SQIVND (reference sequence). The ends were cut back, 4 bases at V and 4 bases at J, with 10 bases in the middle. This CDR3 region has 14 residues. The CDR3 nucleotides read TGTGCCAGTAGTAGGTCAGCTAATAATGAAAAACTGTTTTTT. This translates into CASSRSANNEKLFF.

This chain links TRBV14 with TRBJ2-5, with D unresolved. Trimming took 0 bases from V and 4 from J, leaving 6 bases between them. CDR1 is SGHDN, CDR2 FVKESK, per germline. The CDR3 totals 13 residues. The CDR3 loop is CASSQDLGETQYF. DNA of the CDR3: TGTGCCAGCAGCCAAGATCTTGGAGAGACCCAGTACTTC.

V usage is TRBV5-1 and J usage is TRBJ2-2; 8 nucleotides align to TRBD2. Per the germline V gene, CDR1 is SGHRS and CDR2 is YFSETQ. The CDR3 contains 16 residues. V gave up 1 base and J gave up 7 bases; unmatched junction bases: 9. In DNA, the CDR3 is TGCGCCAGCAGCTTGAGCGGGGGAGCGTTCGGCGGGGAGCTGTTTTTT. It encodes CASSLSGGAFGGELFF.

In this sample, this clone turned up once. The chain recombines TRBV9 with TRBJ2-1; D may be TRBD1 (5 bases). The germline V gene encodes CDR1 SGDLS and CDR2 YYNGEE. V was pared by 1 base and J by 9 bases, with 14 bases between. The CDR3 sequence is 14 residues long. DNA of the CDR3: TGTGCCAGCAGCGTAACCGGGTCCCAGGGTGAGCAGTTCTTC. This translates into CASSVTGSQGEQFF.

The CDR3 sequence is CASAGGAPSGANVLTF. Written as DNA, the CDR3 is TGCGCCAGCGCAGGGGGCGCCCCCTCTGGGGCCAACGTCCTGACTTTC. J is TRBJ2-6 and V is TRBV5-1; the match to TRBD1 covers 8 bases. The germline V gene has CDR1 SGHRS and CDR2 YFSETQ. The CDR3 is made up of 16 amino acids. V was clipped by 7 bases and J by 0 bases; unmatched bases: 6.

The rearrangement uses TRBV6-5 and TRBJ2-7; maybe TRBD2 (5 bases). The CDR3 contains 13 residues. The ends were cut back, 8 bases at V and 2 bases at J, with 13 bases in the middle. Looked up from germline, CDR1 is MNHEY and CDR2 is SVGAGI. The CDR3 protein is CASGLREAYEQYF. The DNA of the CDR3 is TGTGCCAGCGGTTTACGGGAAGCCTACGAGCAGTACTTC.

Only one count was recorded for this clone. The gene calls are TRBV10-3 and TRBJ2-7, with a weak D call TRBD1 (5 bases). Germline V gene lookup returns CDR1 ENHRY and CDR2 SYGVKD. Between the trimmed V and J ends, which lost 2 bases and 2 bases, there was a span of 10 bases. The CDR3 is 14 amino acids. This CDR3 is CAISEGQGTYEQYF. DNA of the CDR3: TGTGCCATCAGTGAGGGGCAGGGCACCTACGAGCAGTACTTC.

The V and J genes are TRBV28 and TRBJ2-1; no clear D. The V gene lost 2 bases and the J gene lost 3 bases, with 5 bases spanning the gap. Germline V gene data show CDR1 as MDHEN and CDR2 as SYDVKM. The CDR3 consists of 13 residues. The CDR3 loop is CASSLSFYNEQFF. The CDR3 coding sequence is TGTGCCAGCAGTTTAAGCTTCTACAATGAGCAGTTCTTC.

The chain employs TRBV7-9 and TRBJ1-2, with D possibly TRBD1 on 5 matching bases. CDR1 is SEHNR and CDR2 is FQNEAQ in the germline V gene (reference sequence). Trimming left V 2 bases short and J 8 bases short, with 12 bases between. The CDR3 runs to 13 residues. The CDR3 here is CASSLQGNFGYTF. DNA of the CDR3: TGTGCCAGCAGCTTACAGGGAAACTTCGGCTACACCTTC.

The chain uses TRBV7-8 and TRBJ2-2; tentatively, D is TRBD2 (5 bases). Trimming shortened V by 5 bases and J by 0 bases, and 13 bases separated the two germline ends. Germline loops: CDR1 SGHVS, CDR2 FQNEAQ. There are 16 residues in the CDR3. As DNA, the CDR3 is TGTGCCAGCAGCCCCAGAGGGAATTCGAACACCGGGGAGCTGTTTTTT. It is translated as CASSPRGNSNTGELFF.

This clone was detected once. This chain joins TRBV11-2 and TRBJ2-5; 9 nucleotides match TRBD2. The CDR3 is 15 amino acids. The V segment lost 5 bases and the J segment 2 bases; nucleotides outside the gene matches: 6. The germline CDR1 and CDR2 sequences are SGHAT and FQNNGV. The CDR3 loop is CASSPRTSAQETQYF. DNA for the CDR3: TGTGCCAGCAGCCCAAGGACTAGCGCACAAGAGACCCAGTACTTC.

The V gene is TRBV23-1, the J gene TRBJ1-5; D is possibly TRBD1 (6 bases). Being an ORF, TRBV23-1 has a function that is uncertain. The CDR3 totals 17 residues. V was pared by 6 bases and J by 2 bases, with 20 bases between. The CDR3 reads CASSPLGQGPGNQPQHF. CDR3 nucleotide sequence: TGCGCCAGCAGCCCATTGGGGCAGGGGCCGGGCAATCAGCCCCAGCATTTT.

The rearrangement links TRBV15 to TRBJ2-1, with 14 bases aligning to TRBD2. Trimming took 1 base from V and 7 from J; bases not matched to a gene: 6. The germline V gene encodes CDR1 LNHNV and CDR2 YYDKDF (reference sequence). The CDR3 is made up of 17 amino acids. For the CDR3, the DNA is TGTGCCACCAGCAGAGTGGGAAGGACTAGCGGGGGGAATGAGCAGTTCTTC. It is translated as CATSRVGRTSGGNEQFF.

The rearrangement links TRBV7-9 to TRBJ2-5; D uncertain. The CDR3 runs 12 residues. Germline V gene sequence: CDR1 SEHNR, CDR2 FQNEAQ (reference sequence). V was trimmed by 2 bases and J by 5 bases, leaving 6 bases between them. The CDR3 DNA reads as TGTGCCAGCAGCTTATTGGGGGAGACCCAGTACTTC. It specifies CASSLLGETQYF.

The chain is built from TRBV5-1 and TRBJ2-7; 9 positions match TRBD1. The V segment lost 3 bases and the J segment 2 bases; nucleotides outside the gene matches: 6. Per germline, CDR1 SGHRS and CDR2 YFSETQ. The length of the CDR3 is 15 residues. CDR3: CASSSGTGSAYEQYF. In DNA, the CDR3 is TGCGCCAGCAGCTCGGGGACAGGGTCGGCCTACGAGCAGTACTTC.